This T cell receptor (beta chain) appears in the sequencing data of a study of cytomegalovirus exposure and HLA in healthy donors. Study-wide findings and caveats: In vitro testing confirmed a few CMV-associated chains as specific for CMV antigens. According to the study, 180 or so TCR beta chains were cytomegalovirus-associated. Rarity characterized most TCR sequences, yet some public TCRs appeared in many donors.

Libraries were prepared by immunoSEQ multiplex PCR; TCRdb keeps only in-frame clonotypes and omits some of them. The table records 250,000 to 400,000 clones, over 75% of them present only once. This clone was detected only once. Its antigen is currently unknown. The CDR3 covers 14 residues. Germline assignment: CDR1 MNHEY and CDR2 SMNVEV (reference sequence). V shed 6 bases, J shed 4 bases, and the junction held 6 bases outside the gene matches. The donors were part of the validation cohort, which consisted of about 120 subjects and was separate from the first cohort of about 670 subjects. The chain links TRBV27 to TRBJ2-3; 8 nucleotides line up with TRBD1. This receptor was obtained from a young man in good health and CMV-seronegative. The sequenced sample was PBMCs. CDR3 amino acids: CASRSGTGADTQYF. CDR3 nucleotides: TGTGCCAGCAGAAGTGGGACAGGCGCAGATACGCAGTATTTT.